Given below is one T cell receptor (beta chain) in context. Original data processing: Reference gene primer amplification yielded estimated nucleated cell counts. The method was immunoSEQ multiplex PCR; TCRdb's version includes in-frame clones alone and lacks a portion of them. That table gives V, J and clone size, and the DNA gave D and trimming. The sample carries 95,000 to 100,000 clones, around 88% recorded once. Germline V gene sequence: CDR1 SGHAT, CDR2 FQNNGV. After removal of 0 bases from V and 6 bases from J, the junction contained 6 bases not matched to a gene. This CDR3 is 15 amino acids long. The entry originates in a study of blood T cell repertoires in COVID-19. The overall study: COVID-19 samples from acute and convalescent phases originated in the United States, Italy and Spain. PBMCs, B-cell-depleted T cells, or T cells provided the cDNA or gDNA that made up the material.

Sequencing was performed on peripheral blood. The gene calls are TRBV11-2 and TRBJ2-5; 8 positions agree with TRBD1. This receptor was obtained from a man of 80 years or more with acute or convalescent COVID-19. CDR3 nucleotides: TGTGCCAGCAGCTTAGATTTGGACAGGGTGCAGACCCAGTACTTC. Amino acids: CASSLDLDRVQTQYF.